What follows are 30 T cell receptor beta chains derived from one specimen sequenced in a study of cytomegalovirus exposure and HLA in healthy donors (dated by TCRdb to 2017 to 2019). The library was made by the immunoSEQ multiplex PCR assay. The multiplex PCR relied on a mix of 60 forward primers for TCR Vbeta segments and 13 reverse primers for TCR Jbeta segments. The immuneACCESS repertoire file appears here via TCRdb, limited to in-frame rearrangements. These files lack a portion of the clones; in checked studies, under half of the deficit traces to unresolved V genes, and the cause of the others is not known. This sample's table contains about 40,000 clones. The top ten constitute 6.2% of the sample. Sequencing was done on a sample of PBMCs. These receptors all stem from a man aged 25 to 40 in good health and CMV-seronegative.

This rearrangement joins TRBV29-1 to TRBJ2-5; weak D call: TRBD1 (5 bases). The V end was cut by 8 bases, the J end by 4 bases, with 17 bases between. There are 13 residues in the CDR3. CDR1 SQVTM and CDR2 ANQGSEA come from the germline V gene. This CDR3 is CSSIWGRGETQYF. CDR3 nucleotide sequence: TGCAGCTCAATTTGGGGTAGGGGAGAGACCCAGTACTTC.

V and J are TRBV9 and TRBJ1-5, with TRBD1 identical over 9 bases. J was trimmed by 0 bases and V by 2 bases; bases with no gene match: 3. The CDR3 length is 16 residues. From germline, CDR1 is SGDLS and CDR2 YYNGEE. This CDR3 is CASSVGTGFSNQPQHF. Written as DNA, the CDR3 is TGTGCCAGCAGCGTCGGGACAGGGTTTAGCAATCAGCCCCAGCATTTT. Full variable domain (rest looked up from reference TRBV9 and TRBJ1-5): DSGVTQTPKHLITATGQRVTLRCSPRSGDLSVYWYQQSLDQGLQFLIQYYNGEERAKGNILERFSAQQFPDLHSELNLSSLELGDSALYFCASSVGTGFSNQPQHFGDGTRLSIL.

The chain has TRBV4-3 and TRBJ1-6; D gene uncertain. CDR3 size: 15 residues. V lost 0 bases to trimming and J lost 10 bases, with 13 bases between them. CDR1 is LGHNA and CDR2 is YSLEER in the germline V gene. The CDR3 loop is CASSQDPAGRSPLHF. In DNA, the CDR3 is TGCGCCAGCAGCCAAGATCCGGCAGGTCGATCACCCCTCCACTTT.

The chain links TRBV4-1 to TRBJ1-1, with a possible D match to TRBD1 (5 bases). The CDR3 is made up of 15 amino acids. Germline CDR1 is MGHRA and CDR2 is YSYEKL. V was cut by 3 bases and J by 5 bases, with 16 bases left in between. CDR3 sequence (DNA): TGCGCCAGCAGCCAGGGTTCCGGCCGGGGGACTGAAGCTTTCTTT. Translating it yields CASSQGSGRGTEAFF.

The rearrangement joins TRBV7-9 to TRBJ1-4; 9 positions agree with TRBD1. J gave up 2 bases and V 2 bases, and 6 bases lay outside the gene matches. Germline assignment: CDR1 SEHNR and CDR2 FQNEAQ (reference sequence). This CDR3 spans 17 amino acids. In nucleotides, the CDR3 is TGTGCCAGCAGCTTAACCGGGACAGGGTGGACTAATGAAAAACTGTTTTTT. Protein: CASSLTGTGWTNEKLFF. Full variable domain (remainder filled in from reference TRBV7-9 and TRBJ1-4): DTGVSQNPRHKITKRGQNVTFRCDPISEHNRLYWYRQTLGQGPEFLTYFQNEAQLEKSRLLSDRFSAERPKGSFSTLEIQRTEQGDSAMYLCASSLTGTGWTNEKLFFGSGTQLSVL.

The rearrangement links TRBV9 to TRBJ1-2; D uncertain. The CDR3 consists of 16 residues. V lost 0 bases, J lost 3 bases, and 15 bases lay in between. The V gene's germline CDR1 is SGDLS and CDR2 YYNGEE. The CDR3 region has the DNA TGTGCCAGCAGCGTAGACTTGGAGCGGCCGGACTATGGCTACACCTTC. As protein: CASSVDLERPDYGYTF.

The gene calls are TRBV7-2 and TRBJ2-7, with 10 nucleotides matching TRBD2. Germline trimming cut 5 bases from V and 6 bases from J; bases unmatched to any gene: 7. The CDR3 loop spans 14 amino acids. From germline, CDR1 is SGHTA and CDR2 FQGNSA. The DNA for the CDR3 is TGTGCCAGCAGCAGTAGCGGGGGGCCCCTCGAGCAGTACTTC. Translating it yields CASSSSGGPLEQYF. The full variable domain, completed using reference TRBV7-2 and TRBJ2-7, is GAGVSQSPSNKVTEKGKDVELRCDPISGHTALYWYRQSLGQGLEFLIYFQGNSAPDKSGLPSDRFSAERTGGSVSTLTIQRTQQEDSAVYLCASSSSGGPLEQYFGPGTRLTVT.

The chain links TRBV30 to TRBJ1-1, with D possibly matching TRBD1 (6 bases). Germline assignment: CDR1 GTSNPN and CDR2 SVGIG (reference sequence). V lost 3 bases, J lost 2 bases, and 19 bases lay in between. The CDR3 covers 16 residues. CDR3 coding DNA: TGTGCCTGGAGAGTCCGGGGGGCGAGTGTTAACACTGAAGCTTTCTTT. Protein product: CAWRVRGASVNTEAFF.

The chain is built from TRBV27 and TRBJ2-7; 11 bases fit TRBD2. The CDR3 is 15 residues long. J was trimmed by 3 bases and V by 5 bases; bases with no gene match: 6. Germline V gives CDR1 MNHEY, CDR2 SMNVEV (reference sequence). The CDR3 nucleotides are TGTGCCAGCAGTCTTGGGACTAGCGGAGTCTACGAGCAGTACTTC. It yields the protein CASSLGTSGVYEQYF.

CDR3 amino acids: CASSLAGANTGELFF. CDR3 DNA sequence: TGCGCCAGCAGCTTGGCGGGGGCGAACACCGGGGAGCTGTTTTTT. The V call is TRBV5-1, the J call TRBJ2-2; tentatively, D is TRBD2 (6 bases). V dropped 0 bases and J dropped 0 bases, with 6 bases sitting between them. The CDR3 contains 15 residues. Germline CDR1 SGHRS, CDR2 YFSETQ.

The chain uses TRBV25-1 and TRBJ2-3, with 8 bases lining up with TRBD2. The V gene's germline CDR1 is MGHDK and CDR2 SYGVNS. The CDR3 extends over 16 amino acids. The junction had 12 bases not matched to a gene; V was cut back by 2 bases and J by 8 bases. The CDR3 reads CASSEGGLEGFSTQYF. The CDR3 DNA follows: TGTGCCAGCAGTGAAGGGGGACTAGAAGGGTTCAGTACGCAGTATTTT.

The gene calls are TRBV7-2 and TRBJ1-6; 8 bases are a match to TRBD1. The CDR3 sequence is 15 residues long. Germline CDR1 is SGHTA and CDR2 is FQGNSA. The V segment lost 6 bases and the J segment 7 bases; nucleotides outside the gene matches: 8. This chain's CDR3 is CASRIPGQGNSPLHF. In nucleotides, the CDR3 is TGTGCCAGCAGGATACCTGGACAGGGCAATTCACCCCTCCACTTT.

With respect to this clone: Other DNA sequences within the sample encode an identical CDR3. This chain connects TRBV5-1 to TRBJ2-2; 7 bases are shared with TRBD1. The CDR3 is made up of 17 amino acids. In germline, CDR1 is SGHRS, CDR2 YFSETQ. The J segment lost 4 bases and the V segment lost 4 bases, leaving 13 bases of the junction unmatched. DNA of the CDR3: TGCGCCAGCAGCGCGACCGGGACAGCAAGGACCACCGGGGAGCTGTTTTTT. Translated: CASSATGTARTTGELFF.

The chain has TRBV7-9 and TRBJ2-7; TRBD2 might be the D (6 bases). This CDR3 comprises 13 residues. V was clipped by 2 bases and J by 2 bases, with 7 bases between them. The germline V gene encodes CDR1 SEHNR and CDR2 FQNEAQ (reference sequence). CDR3 DNA sequence: TGTGCCAGCAGCTTATGGGGGGCCTACGAGCAGTACTTC. This codes for CASSLWGAYEQYF.

V is TRBV5-1 and J is TRBJ2-1, with D maybe TRBD2 (6 bases). Trimming cost V 4 bases and J 5 bases, with 10 bases left between them. Germline loops: CDR1 SGHRS, CDR2 YFSETQ. The CDR3 is made up of 13 amino acids. Written as DNA, the CDR3 is TGCGCCAGCAGCCGGGAGCCGAACAATGAGCAGTTCTTC. Translation gives CASSREPNNEQFF.

This chain connects TRBV11-2 to TRBJ2-3; the D gene is possibly TRBD1 (6 bases). Germline-derived CDR1 and CDR2 are SGHAT and FQNNGV. CDR3 length: 16 amino acids. V was shortened by 0 bases and J by 7 bases, with 17 bases between the two germline ends. The CDR3 loop reads CASSLERIGGVHTQYF. DNA for the CDR3: TGTGCCAGCAGCTTAGAGCGCATAGGGGGTGTGCATACGCAGTATTTT.

The genes are TRBV19 and TRBJ1-5, with TRBD1 matching over 10 bases. There are 15 residues in the CDR3. J gave up 6 bases and V 5 bases, and 7 bases lay outside the gene matches. The germline CDR1 and CDR2 sequences are LNHDA and SQIVND (reference sequence). The CDR3 loop reads CASSGGTGVFQPQHF. The CDR3 DNA reads as TGTGCCAGTAGTGGCGGGACAGGGGTGTTTCAGCCCCAGCATTTT.

The chain employs TRBV30 and TRBJ2-3, with TRBD2 matching 9 bases. In germline, CDR1 is GTSNPN, CDR2 SVGIG (reference sequence). The CDR3 is made up of 13 amino acids. The V gene end was trimmed by 2 bases and the J gene end by 5 bases; junction bases not matched to a gene: 2. The CDR3 coding sequence is TGTGCCTGGAGTAGCGGGAGGCAAGATACGCAGTATTTT. The encoded protein is CAWSSGRQDTQYF.

V is TRBV4-1 and J is TRBJ2-1; a possible D gene is TRBD2 (5 bases). The germline V gene encodes CDR1 MGHRA and CDR2 YSYEKL. The V gene lost 1 base and the J gene lost 1 base, with 26 bases spanning the gap. This CDR3 has 21 residues. The CDR3 region has the DNA TGCGCCAGCAGCCAAGTACGGGGTCGTACACCACCGGGATTTTCCTACAATGAGCAGTTCTTC. Protein product: CASSQVRGRTPPGFSYNEQFF.

J is TRBJ2-1 and V is TRBV5-4; the match to TRBD2 covers 13 bases. Looked up from germline, CDR1 is SGHNT and CDR2 is YYREEE (reference sequence). J lost 15 bases, V lost 3 bases, and 6 bases had no gene match. This CDR3 is built from 13 residues. As DNA, the CDR3 is TGTGCCAGCAGCTACGGGACTAGCGGGACGAGGTTCTTC. Translated, it gives CASSYGTSGTRFF.

The V and J genes are TRBV7-9 and TRBJ1-1; 7 nucleotides line up with TRBD1. CDR3 length: 14 amino acids. Germline assignment: CDR1 SEHNR and CDR2 FQNEAQ (reference sequence). The trim removed 1 base at V and 1 base at J, leaving 0 bases unmatched. The CDR3 nucleotides read TGTGCCAGCAGCTTAGGACAGGGGAACACTGAAGCTTTCTTT. This codes for CASSLGQGNTEAFF.

The rearrangement joins TRBV4-3 to TRBJ1-2, with 11 nucleotides matching TRBD1. The CDR3 sequence is 15 residues long. The V gene's germline CDR1 is LGHNA and CDR2 YSLEER. The J segment lost 4 bases and the V segment lost 1 base, leaving 2 bases of the junction unmatched. The CDR3 loop reads CASSQGTGGGYGYTF. The CDR3 DNA follows: TGCGCCAGCAGCCAAGGGACAGGGGGCGGCTATGGCTACACCTTC.

On this clone itself: The sample carries other DNA sequences with the same CDR3. The chain links TRBV5-1 to TRBJ1-6, with 7 bases fitting TRBD1. V trimming: 4 bases; J trimming: 0 bases; junction bases outside the gene matches: 4. Germline CDR1 reads SGHRS; CDR2 reads YFSETQ. This CDR3 comprises 16 residues. CDR3 residues: CASSPDRSSYNSPLHF. Here the CDR3 DNA reads TGCGCCAGCAGCCCGGACAGGAGCTCCTATAATTCACCCCTCCACTTT.

DNA of the CDR3: TGTGCCAGCAGCTTAATCCGAGGGGGCCGTTCCGGGGAGCTGTTTTTT. Its translation: CASSLIRGGRSGELFF. The chain joins TRBV7-3 to TRBJ2-2; the match to TRBD1 covers 7 bases. This CDR3 region has 16 residues. J gave up 6 bases and V 1 base, and 8 bases lay outside the gene matches. From germline, CDR1 is SGHTA and CDR2 FQGTGA.

The chain joins TRBV19 to TRBJ1-1; the match to TRBD1 covers 8 bases. V shed 8 bases and J 7 bases; nucleotides not matched to a gene: 9. This CDR3 spans 13 amino acids. Germline assignment: CDR1 LNHDA and CDR2 SQIVND (reference sequence). This chain's CDR3 is CASAPGQDIEAFF. Written as DNA, the CDR3 is TGTGCCAGTGCACCGGGACAGGACATTGAAGCTTTCTTT.

This chain joins TRBV23-1 and TRBJ2-7, with TRBD1 matching over 8 bases. TRBV23-1 is assigned to the ORF class and has an uncertain function. The CDR3 is 17 amino acids. V shed 3 bases and J 2 bases; nucleotides not matched to a gene: 12. The DNA for the CDR3 is TGCGCCAGCAGTCATCGGGCCTACTACAGGGGGGCCTACGAGCAGTACTTC. Translation gives CASSHRAYYRGAYEQYF.

The chain combines TRBV5-1 with TRBJ2-3; weak D call: TRBD1 (5 bases). CDR1 is SGHRS and CDR2 is YFSETQ in the germline V gene. V shed 1 base and J shed 1 base, with 10 bases lying between them. This CDR3 contains 15 residues. CDR3 bases: TGCGCCAGCAGCTTGAGGGGCGTGGGCACAGATACGCAGTATTTT. It translates to CASSLRGVGTDTQYF. Full variable domain (remainder filled in from reference TRBV5-1 and TRBJ2-3): KAGVTQTPRYLIKTRGQQVTLSCSPISGHRSVSWYQQTPGQGLQFLFEYFSETQRNKGNFPGRFSGRQFSNSRSEMNVSTLELGDSALYLCASSLRGVGTDTQYFGPGTRLTVL.

V is TRBV9 and J is TRBJ1-5; D unresolved. This CDR3 spans 14 amino acids. The V end lost 3 bases, the J end lost 2 bases, and 9 bases lay between the germline ends. The germline V gene encodes CDR1 SGDLS and CDR2 YYNGEE. The CDR3 spells CASSGGSGNQPQHF. CDR3 sequence (DNA): TGTGCCAGCAGCGGAGGTTCGGGCAATCAGCCCCAGCATTTT.

This chain uses TRBV18 with TRBJ2-1; 9 bases map to TRBD1. This CDR3 comprises 15 residues. Losses at the gene ends were 0 bases for V and 5 bases for J; bases not matched to a gene: 2. The germline V gene has CDR1 KGHSH and CDR2 LQKENI. CDR3 amino acids: CASSPPGQGNNEQFF. CDR3 sequence (DNA): TGTGCCAGCTCACCACCGGGACAGGGTAACAATGAGCAGTTCTTC.

The chain recombines TRBV18 with TRBJ2-7; 9 bases are shared with TRBD1. CDR3 length: 15 residues. Germline lookup yields CDR1 KGHSH and CDR2 LQKENI. The ends lost 0 bases at V and 5 bases at J; junction bases unmatched: 5. For the CDR3, the DNA is TGTGCCAGCTCACCACCGGGACAGGGTGTCCACGAGCAGTACTTC. Its translation: CASSPPGQGVHEQYF. The variable domain in full, completed from reference TRBV18 and TRBJ2-7, reads NAGVMQNPRHLVRRRGQEARLRCSPMKGHSHVYWYRQLPEEGLKFMVYLQKENIIDESGMPKERFSAEFPKEGPSILRIQQVVRGDSAAYFCASSPPGQGVHEQYFGPGTRLTVT.